This T cell receptor (beta chain) derives from a study of blood T cell repertoires in COVID-19. At the level of the study: Some COVID-19 samples were acute and others convalescent; all came from the United States, Italy and Spain. T cells, B-cell-depleted T cells, or PBMCs supplied cDNA or gDNA.

CDR1 is LNHDA and CDR2 is SQIVND in the germline V gene (reference sequence). J gave up 4 bases and V 9 bases, and 2 bases lay outside the gene matches. The CDR3 totals 12 residues. Assay used: immunoSEQ multiplex PCR; TCRdb lists only in-frame clones, some missing. The data hold about 360,000 clones, with more than 75% observed a single time. This clonotype originated in a human donor in a cohort sampled during active COVID-19. The genes are TRBV19 and TRBJ1-5, with 8 bases lining up with TRBD1. The sample taken for sequencing was peripheral blood. Here the CDR3 reads CASRTGNQPQHF. CDR3 coding DNA: TGTGCCAGCCGGACAGGGAATCAGCCCCAGCATTTT.